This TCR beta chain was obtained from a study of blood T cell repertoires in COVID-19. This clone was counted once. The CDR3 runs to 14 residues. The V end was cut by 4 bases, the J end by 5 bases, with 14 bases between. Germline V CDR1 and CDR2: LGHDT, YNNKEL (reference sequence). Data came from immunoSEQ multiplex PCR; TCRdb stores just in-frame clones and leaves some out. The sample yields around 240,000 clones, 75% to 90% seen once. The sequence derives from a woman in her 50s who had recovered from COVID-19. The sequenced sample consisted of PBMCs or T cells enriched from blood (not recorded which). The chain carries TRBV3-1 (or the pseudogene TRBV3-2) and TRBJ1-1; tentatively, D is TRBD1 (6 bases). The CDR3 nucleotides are TGTGCCAGCAGCCGCAGGACAGCACTGACTGAAGCTTTCTTT. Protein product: CASSRRTALTEAFF.